The next 16 T cell receptor beta chains were all read from a single sample in a study of human T cells and chemical hapten exposure (dated by TCRdb to the early 2020s). The time point label corresponds to: patch test 2, 6 weeks after DPC sensitization. Interpreted using the paper, the treatment or condition label stands for: therapeutic diphenylcyclopropenone sensitization with weekly scalp DPC. The method behind the library was RACE. TCRdb records NextSeq 500 as the sequencer. TCRdb applied fastp at Q25 and MiXCR to the public reads, then kept only in-frame beta chains. Rows matching on CDR3 protein sequence are summarized as one entry with the most common DNA and genes. The sample yields some 100,000 distinct CDR3 sequences; 9.3% were counted once. The top ten hold 2% to 2.5% of the sample. Sample: whole blood, taken in connection with sensitization to the hapten diphenylcyclopropenone (DPC). The source of these receptors is a woman aged 40-49 years with alopecia areata. Some clones in this sample may be carry-over from other donors' samples.

The rearrangement links TRBV7-9 to TRBJ2-7; TRBD1 matches 8 bases. Trimming took 6 bases from V and 3 from J; bases not matched to a gene: 10. Germline V gives CDR1 SEHNR, CDR2 FQNEAQ (reference sequence). This CDR3 contains 15 residues. The CDR3 DNA reads as TGTGCCAGCAGACGAGGGGGCGGACAGGGCTACGAGCAGTACTTC. Translation gives CASRRGGGQGYEQYF.

The chain employs TRBV20-1 and TRBJ2-7; 11 bases map to TRBD2. Germline V lookup: CDR1 DFQATT, CDR2 SNEGSKA (reference sequence). The V and J ends lost 4 bases and 5 bases, in that order; junction bases with no gene match: 7. This CDR3 region has 14 residues. The CDR3 region is CSANRLAGQDEQYF. As DNA, the CDR3 is TGCAGTGCTAACCGACTAGCGGGACAAGACGAGCAGTACTTC.

Only a few counts were recorded for this clonotype. This chain links TRBV28 with TRBJ2-5; D not resolved. Germline V gene data show CDR1 as MDHEN and CDR2 as SYDVKM. V was cut by 5 bases and J by 1 base, with 11 bases left in between. This CDR3 contains 14 residues. The CDR3: CASSKWAGQETQYF. CDR3 nucleotides: TGTGCCAGCAGTAAGTGGGCAGGCCAAGAGACCCAGTACTTC.

This clonotype was recorded at least ten times. The V call is TRBV6-2 or TRBV6-3, the J call TRBJ2-1; D could derive from TRBD1 or TRBD2 (5 bases each). CDR1 MNHEY and CDR2 SVGEGT come from the germline V gene. V lost 6 bases and J lost 7, with 19 bases in between. The CDR3 covers 15 residues. DNA for the CDR3: TGTGCCAGCAGCCACGGCAGGGACGCCACAAATGAGCAGTTCTTC. It specifies CASSHGRDATNEQFF.

This chain joins TRBV12-3 or TRBV12-4 and TRBJ2-5, with D tentatively TRBD2 (6 bases). V lost 3 bases and J 5 bases, leaving 10 bases between the germline ends. This CDR3 is 13 amino acids long. CDR3 coding DNA: TGTGCCAGCAGTTTCGGGGGACGGGAGACCCAGTACTTC. Translated, it gives CASSFGGRETQYF.

This clonotype came up a few times. This sequence joins TRBV12-3 or TRBV12-4 and TRBJ1-2; 8 positions match TRBD1. The CDR3 covers 14 residues. V was clipped by 3 bases and J by 8 bases; unmatched bases: 8. The CDR3 bases are TGTGCCAGCAGTTTTTTCCCGACAGGGGAAGGCTACACCTTC. Its protein product is CASSFFPTGEGYTF.

This clonotype was seen a few times. The chain couples TRBV12-3 or TRBV12-4 to TRBJ1-1, with D uncertain. Trimming cost V 7 bases and J 4 bases, with 13 bases left between them. CDR3 length equals 13 residues. CDR3 amino acids: CASNNPAFTEAFF. The CDR3 coding sequence is TGTGCCAGCAACAACCCGGCATTCACTGAAGCTTTCTTT.

This clonotype appeared many times. The chain links TRBV29-1 to TRBJ1-4, with D maybe TRBD1 (6 bases). Trimming left V 6 bases short and J 8 bases short, with 10 bases between. Germline lookup yields CDR1 SQVTM and CDR2 ANQGSEA. CDR3 length: 11 residues. The CDR3 DNA reads as TGCAGCGTAGGGACACCCGAAAAACTGTTTTTT. Protein sequence: CSVGTPEKLFF.

In its sample, this clonotype was seen many times. The V call is TRBV7-9, the J call TRBJ2-7, with D possibly being TRBD2 (5 bases). The germline V gene has CDR1 SEHNR and CDR2 FQNEAQ (reference sequence). This CDR3 comprises 12 residues. V shed 5 bases and J shed 4 bases, with 9 bases lying between them. The CDR3 reads CASSTERYEQYF. CDR3 sequence (DNA): TGTGCCAGCAGCACCGAGCGGTACGAGCAGTACTTC.

This clonotype was detected many times. V is TRBV20-1 and J is TRBJ2-7; TRBD2 matches at 9 bases. CDR1 is DFQATT and CDR2 is SNEGSKA in the germline V gene (reference sequence). The V gene end was trimmed by 0 bases and the J gene end by 3 bases; junction bases not matched to a gene: 6. This CDR3 has 15 amino acids. The CDR3 sequence is CSARDQPSGIYEQYF. DNA for the CDR3: TGCAGTGCTAGAGATCAACCTAGCGGGATCTACGAGCAGTACTTC.

This clonotype showed up just a few times. V and J are TRBV19 and TRBJ1-5, with D possibly being TRBD1 (6 bases). Trimming took 1 base from V and 1 from J, leaving 8 bases between them. The CDR3 length is 15 residues. Germline loops: CDR1 LNHDA, CDR2 SQIVND (reference sequence). The CDR3 DNA reads as TGTGCCAGTAGTATAGGAGGGGGAAGCAATCAGCCCCAGCATTTT. It codes for CASSIGGGSNQPQHF.

In its sample, this clonotype was seen a few times. The chain joins TRBV2 to TRBJ2-3; no firm D call. The CDR3 spans 11 residues. Germline CDR1 is SNHLY and CDR2 is FYNNEI. Trimming removed 6 bases at V and 8 bases at J, with 9 bases between. The DNA of the CDR3 is TGTGCCAGCAGCTCGACGCGTACGCAGTATTTT. Translation: CASSSTRTQYF.

In this sample, this clonotype turned up many times. This sequence joins TRBV12-3 or TRBV12-4 and TRBJ2-1, with 9 nucleotides matching TRBD2. The V segment lost 1 base and the J segment 7 bases; nucleotides outside the gene matches: 5. The length of the CDR3 is 15 residues. The CDR3 here is CASSLGPSGVNEQFF. CDR3 nucleotides: TGTGCCAGCAGTTTAGGGCCTAGCGGGGTTAATGAGCAGTTCTTC.

The rearrangement joins TRBV6-6 to TRBJ1-5; no clear D gene. Trimming cost V 7 bases and J 0 bases, with 13 bases left between them. Germline CDR1 is MNHNY and CDR2 is SVGAGI (reference sequence). The CDR3 is made up of 15 amino acids. CDR3 nucleotide sequence: TGTGCCAGCACCGGAGGACTGATTAGCAATCAGCCCCAGCATTTT. Residues: CASTGGLISNQPQHF.

The chain has TRBV20-1 and TRBJ2-7; 8 bases agree with TRBD2. The V gene's germline CDR1 is DFQATT and CDR2 SNEGSKA (reference sequence). The CDR3 contains 14 residues. J gave up 1 base and V 3 bases, and 5 bases lay outside the gene matches. The CDR3 here is CSASGSGVSYEQYF. DNA for the CDR3: TGCAGTGCTAGCGGTAGCGGGGTTTCCTACGAGCAGTACTTC.

This sequence joins TRBV12-3 or TRBV12-4 and TRBJ2-5; 9 bases match TRBD2. The CDR3 has 16 amino acids. V was clipped by 3 bases and J by 7 bases; unmatched bases: 12. CDR3 in DNA: TGTGCCAGCAGTTTTTCGACCAGCGGGGGGACTGGGACCCAGTACTTC. It specifies CASSFSTSGGTGTQYF.